These T cell receptor beta chains were read from a single sample in a study of human T cells and chemical hapten exposure. TCRdb processed the RACE reads anew with MiXCR; each CDR3 protein has one entry. Of about 89,000 distinct CDR3 sequences listed, 10% to 12% are singletons. Sequenced here: whole blood, sampled in connection with sensitization to the hapten diphenylcyclopropenone (DPC). The receptors here all came from a woman aged 55-70 years with alopecia areata. Some clones in this sample may be carry-over from other donors' samples. Both conserved end residues are part of each CDR3. A D gene is named only where the DNA matches it firmly. Rows may omit the clone size; those that give it use once, few, many or a size class.

clone size,J gene,D gene,V gene,CDR3 protein,CDR3 DNA
few,TRBJ2-7,TRBD1,TRBV27,CASSFLGQSYEQYF,TGTGCCAGCAGTTTTTTGGGACAGAGCTACGAGCAGTACTTC
-,TRBJ2-1,-,TRBV11-3,CASSLAGGVVNEQFF,TGTGCCAGCAGCTTAGCGGGTGGGGTGGTCAATGAGCAGTTCTTC
many,TRBJ2-1,TRBD2,TRBV7-2,CASSAIAGVTYNEQFF,TGTGCCAGCAGCGCAATAGCGGGGGTTACCTACAATGAGCAGTTCTTC
-,TRBJ2-1,-,TRBV6-1,CASTGGLSYNEQFF,TGTGCCAGCACTGGGGGCCTCTCCTACAATGAGCAGTTCTTC
few,TRBJ2-7,-,TRBV12-3/TRBV12-4,CASKGTSNYEQYF,TGTGCCAGCAAAGGGACGTCGAACTACGAGCAGTACTTC
many,TRBJ1-2,TRBD1,TRBV20-1,CSARDSNYGYTF,TGCAGTGCTCGGGACAGTAACTATGGCTACACCTTC
many,TRBJ2-7,-,TRBV6-5,CASSYSQGYFEQYF,TGTGCCAGCAGTTACTCCCAGGGGTATTTTGAGCAGTACTTC
many,TRBJ1-1,-,TRBV5-5,CASSPYRVPNTEAFF,TGTGCCAGCAGCCCCTACAGGGTCCCGAACACTGAAGCTTTCTTT
few,TRBJ2-3,TRBD1,TRBV6-6,CASSPWQGATDTQYF,TGTGCCAGCAGCCCCTGGCAGGGGGCTACAGATACGCAGTATTTT
few,TRBJ1-1,TRBD1,TRBV7-9,CASSLGRGTTEAFF,TGTGCCAGCAGCTTAGGCAGGGGGACCACTGAAGCTTTCTTT
many,TRBJ1-5,-,TRBV11-2,CASSLVSNQPQHF,TGTGCCAGCAGCTTAGTCTCCAATCAGCCCCAGCATTTT
many,TRBJ2-7,-,TRBV6-5,CATTRTVGGYEQYF,TGTGCCACCACCCGCACAGTCGGCGGATACGAGCAGTACTTC
many,TRBJ1-3,-,TRBV5-4,CASSLDTGNTIYF,TGTGCCAGCAGCTTGGACACTGGAAACACCATATATTTT
many,TRBJ2-3,-,TRBV7-8,CASSRTGTSTDTQYF,TGTGCCAGCAGCCGCACGGGAACTAGCACAGATACGCAGTATTTT
many,TRBJ2-7,-,TRBV5-1,CASSLDTGRREQYF,TGCGCCAGCAGCTTGGATACAGGGCGGAGAGAGCAGTACTTC
few,TRBJ1-1,-,TRBV29-1,CSVDTDRMGTEAFF,TGCAGCGTGGATACAGATCGGATGGGCACTGAAGCTTTCTTT
-,TRBJ2-3,TRBD2,TRBV30,CAWSPWGGSTDTQYF,TGTGCCTGGAGTCCCTGGGGGGGGAGCACAGATACGCAGTATTTT
-,TRBJ1-2,-,TRBV5-6,CASSLTGTNYGYTF,TGTGCCAGCAGCTTGACAGGGACTAACTATGGCTACACCTTC
-,TRBJ1-1,-,TRBV20-1,CSANRVMNTEAFF,TGCAGTGCTAACAGGGTCATGAACACTGAAGCTTTCTTT
many,TRBJ2-1,-,TRBV3-1,CASSPISNEQFF,TGTGCCAGCAGCCCCATTAGCAATGAGCAGTTCTTC
many,TRBJ2-3,TRBD2,TRBV7-9,CASSLSGGPTDTQYF,TGTGCCAGCAGCTTAAGCGGGGGCCCCACAGATACGCAGTATTTT
-,TRBJ2-1,TRBD2,TRBV19,CASSSRSAGNNEQFF,TGTGCCAGTAGTAGTCGCTCAGCGGGGAACAATGAGCAGTTCTTC
-,TRBJ2-1,-,TRBV7-7,CASSLSGVGNEQFF,TGTGCTAGCAGCCTTTCGGGGGTGGGCAATGAGCAGTTCTTC
-,TRBJ1-1,-,TRBV29-1,CSVEVLLTNTEAFF,TGCAGCGTTGAGGTCTTACTAACTAACACTGAAGCTTTCTTT
-,TRBJ1-2,TRBD1,TRBV3-1,CASSQSPGQGQGYTF,TGTGCCAGCAGCCAATCCCCGGGACAGGGGCAAGGCTACACCTTC
few,TRBJ2-3,TRBD2,TRBV29-1,CSVSFTLGSGVTDTQYF,TGCAGCGTCTCTTTCACCCTTGGTAGCGGGGTAACAGATACGCAGTATTTT
many,TRBJ1-5,-,TRBV29-1,CSVDRGRLCAGNQPQHF,TGCAGCGTTGATCGAGGACGACTATGTGCAGGAAATCAGCCCCAGCATTTT
many,TRBJ1-3,-,TRBV10-1,CASSETDSGNTIYF,TGCGCCAGCAGTGAGACTGACTCTGGAAACACCATATATTTT
many,TRBJ1-5,-,TRBV5-1,CASSLGQASNQPQHF,TGCGCCAGCAGCTTGGGACAGGCTAGCAATCAGCCCCAGCATTTT
many,TRBJ2-4,TRBD1,TRBV20-1,CSAKTGTGGGIQYF,TGCAGTGCAAAGACCGGGACAGGGGGCGGCATTCAGTACTTC
many,TRBJ2-7,TRBD2,TRBV7-2,CASSFLPGGTSEQYF,TGTGCCAGCAGTTTTCTTCCGGGAGGCACCTCCGAGCAGTACTTC
few,TRBJ2-3,TRBD2,TRBV13,CASSLDSGTSPRTQYF,TGTGCCAGCAGCTTAGACTCCGGGACTAGCCCTCGTACGCAGTATTTT
many,TRBJ2-5,TRBD2,TRBV15,CATSRTGLAGGRETQYF,TGTGCCACCAGCAGAACCGGACTAGCGGGGGGGCGAGAGACCCAGTACTTC
-,TRBJ1-1,-,TRBV27,CASGHGGRAPEAFF,TGTGCCAGTGGGCACGGGGGCAGGGCCCCCGAAGCTTTCTTT
-,TRBJ1-6,TRBD1,TRBV11-2,CASSLDQGGGNSPLHF,TGTGCCAGCAGCTTAGATCAGGGAGGGGGCAATTCACCCCTCCACTTT
many,TRBJ2-7,TRBD2,TRBV7-8,CASSLGLSSGYEQYF,TGTGCCAGCAGCTTAGGTCTGTCTAGCGGCTACGAGCAGTACTTC
few,TRBJ1-3,-,TRBV9,CASSGTVSGNTIYF,TGTGCCAGCAGCGGGACAGTCTCTGGAAACACCATATATTTT
-,TRBJ1-1,-,TRBV7-6,CASSLQGTDTEAFF,TGTGCCAGCAGCTTACAGGGGACGGACACTGAAGCTTTCTTT
many,TRBJ2-5,-,TRBV20-1,CSAIRGGVETQYF,TGCAGTGCTATTAGGGGGGGCGTCGAGACCCAGTACTTC
-,TRBJ2-7,TRBD1,TRBV6-5,CASSYSIQGETYEQYF,TGTGCCAGCAGTTACTCGATACAGGGGGAAACCTACGAGCAGTACTTC
-,TRBJ2-2,TRBD1,TRBV5-6,CASRQGASGELFF,TGTGCCAGCAGACAGGGGGCTTCCGGGGAGCTGTTTTTT
few,TRBJ1-2,-,TRBV7-2,CASSSGRNYGYTF,TGTGCCAGCAGCTCCGGTCGTAACTATGGCTACACCTTC
-,TRBJ2-7,-,TRBV7-3,CASSLTPRGGSYEQYF,TGTGCCAGCAGCTTAACACCCAGGGGAGGCTCCTACGAGCAGTACTTC